The sequence of this TCR beta chain was determined in a study of T-cell reconstitution after alpha-beta-depleted transplantation in children. TCRbeta library preparation incorporated unique molecular identifiers. TCRdb recomputed calls from the PCR reads with MiXCR, one row per CDR3 protein. The sample has under 450,000 distinct CDR3 sequences, 10% to 15% seen once. Trimming left V 6 bases short and J 7 bases short, with 16 bases between. CDR3 length: 13 amino acids. Germline assignment: CDR1 DFQATT and CDR2 SNEGSKA (reference sequence). This clonotype has just a few counts. The genes are TRBV20-1 and TRBJ2-1; D is perhaps TRBD2 (7 bases). The input for sequencing was PBMCs, taken from the stem cell graft. The clonotype originates from a human donor who donated a stem cell graft to a child with Fanconi anemia. The CDR3 nucleotides are TGCAGTGCCCGAAGGGGGGGGATAAATGAGCAGTTCTTC. Translated, it gives CSARRGGINEQFF.